This is a list of T cell receptor beta chains from one sample in a study of T cells after posttransplantation cyclophosphamide. Using immunoSEQ multiplex PCR, the repertoire was profiled, and TCRdb retains in-frame clones only, with some absent. The sample includes around 21,000 clones, 87% of them seen just once. The sequencing here drew on PBMCs, taken after allogeneic stem cell transplant with posttransplant cyclophosphamide. The origin of the receptors is a female patient aged 40-50 years who received an allogeneic stem cell transplant from a related donor, was CMV-positive, and had no GVHD. Some T cells may possibly be graft donor cells. The CDR3 runs from the conserved cysteine through the conserved F or W. The D gene is left open where the match is weak. Clone size is not always given. Where it is, it says once, few, many or a class for expanded clones.

cdr3_length: 15
j_call: TRBJ2-5
d_call: -
v_call: TRBV6-6
clone_size: -
cdr3_aa: CASSGTGQGGETQYF
cdr3_nt: TGTGCCAGCAGCGGGACGGGACAAGGAGGAGAGACCCAGTACTTC

cdr3_length: 14
j_call: TRBJ2-3
d_call: -
v_call: TRBV10-3
clone_size: once
cdr3_aa: CAISSGTSTDTQYF
cdr3_nt: TGTGCCATCAGTTCTGGGACTAGCACAGATACGCAGTATTTT

cdr3_length: 13
j_call: TRBJ1-1
d_call: TRBD1
v_call: TRBV6-5
clone_size: -
cdr3_aa: CASSRTGGTEAFF
cdr3_nt: TGTGCCAGCAGCCGCACAGGGGGCACTGAAGCTTTCTTT

cdr3_length: 16
j_call: TRBJ1-1
d_call: -
v_call: TRBV5-1
clone_size: -
cdr3_aa: CASSLTANRFGTEAFF
cdr3_nt: TGCGCCAGCAGCTTGACGGCGAACAGGTTTGGCACTGAAGCTTTCTTT

cdr3_length: 16
j_call: TRBJ2-7
d_call: TRBD2
v_call: TRBV19
clone_size: -
cdr3_aa: CASSIAGGERGYEQYF
cdr3_nt: TGTGCCAGTAGTATAGCGGGAGGGGAGCGGGGCTACGAGCAGTACTTC

cdr3_length: 15
j_call: TRBJ2-7
d_call: -
v_call: TRBV9
clone_size: -
cdr3_aa: CASSVAPTTTYEQYF
cdr3_nt: TGTGCCAGCAGCGTAGCACCGACAACCACCTACGAGCAGTACTTC

cdr3_length: 16
j_call: TRBJ2-1
d_call: TRBD2
v_call: TRBV9
clone_size: -
cdr3_aa: CASSVGGLAGHNEQFF
cdr3_nt: TGTGCCAGCAGCGTAGGAGGACTAGCGGGTCACAATGAGCAGTTCTTC

cdr3_length: 13
j_call: TRBJ2-2
d_call: TRBD1
v_call: TRBV7-3
clone_size: -
cdr3_aa: CASSLDRSGELFF
cdr3_nt: TGTGCCAGCAGCCTGGACAGGTCCGGGGAGCTGTTTTTT

cdr3_length: 12
j_call: TRBJ2-7
d_call: -
v_call: TRBV7-3
clone_size: -
cdr3_aa: CASSLKQSEQYF
cdr3_nt: TGTGCCAGCAGCTTAAAACAGAGCGAGCAGTACTTC

cdr3_length: 17
j_call: TRBJ2-1
d_call: TRBD2
v_call: TRBV7-2
clone_size: few
cdr3_aa: CASSLAVTSGRAGEQFF
cdr3_nt: TGTGCCAGCAGCTTAGCAGTGACTAGCGGGAGGGCCGGTGAGCAGTTCTTC

cdr3_length: 14
j_call: TRBJ2-7
d_call: TRBD1
v_call: TRBV4-1
clone_size: -
cdr3_aa: CASETRQGAYEQYF
cdr3_nt: TGCGCCAGCGAGACCCGACAGGGCGCCTACGAGCAGTACTTC

cdr3_length: 15
j_call: TRBJ2-1
d_call: -
v_call: TRBV5-8
clone_size: -
cdr3_aa: CASSLAKRGWDEQFF
cdr3_nt: TGTGCCAGCAGCTTGGCCAAGAGGGGGTGGGATGAGCAGTTCTTC

cdr3_length: 16
j_call: TRBJ2-1
d_call: -
v_call: TRBV29-1
clone_size: -
cdr3_aa: CSAAAPKQGVGNEQFF
cdr3_nt: TGCAGCGCTGCGGCGCCAAAACAGGGAGTAGGCAATGAGCAGTTCTTC

cdr3_length: 18
j_call: TRBJ2-1
d_call: -
v_call: TRBV19
clone_size: -
cdr3_aa: CASSIGGGTRRGFGEQFF
cdr3_nt: TGTGCCAGTAGTATAGGAGGTGGCACTAGAAGGGGGTTCGGGGAGCAGTTCTTC

cdr3_length: 16
j_call: TRBJ2-3
d_call: -
v_call: TRBV5-1
clone_size: -
cdr3_aa: CASSMGGGRRTDTQYF
cdr3_nt: TGCGCCAGCAGCATGGGTGGAGGGCGGCGCACAGATACGCAGTATTTT

cdr3_length: 14
j_call: TRBJ2-7
d_call: TRBD1
v_call: TRBV9
clone_size: -
cdr3_aa: CASGAGTGGYEQYF
cdr3_nt: TGTGCCAGCGGTGCCGGGACAGGGGGCTACGAGCAGTACTTC

cdr3_length: 14
j_call: TRBJ2-5
d_call: TRBD1
v_call: TRBV5-4
clone_size: once
cdr3_aa: CASSGRGRQETQYF
cdr3_nt: TGTGCCAGCAGCGGCAGGGGGCGGCAAGAGACCCAGTACTTC

cdr3_length: 14
j_call: TRBJ2-3
d_call: -
v_call: TRBV7-8
clone_size: -
cdr3_aa: CASSLPLPSDTQYF
cdr3_nt: TGTGCCAGCAGCTTACCCCTCCCGTCAGATACGCAGTATTTT

cdr3_length: 15
j_call: TRBJ2-7
d_call: TRBD1
v_call: TRBV5-1
clone_size: -
cdr3_aa: CASSPVGQPIDEQYF
cdr3_nt: TGCGCCAGCAGCCCGGTGGGACAGCCCATCGACGAGCAGTACTTC

cdr3_length: 14
j_call: TRBJ2-7
d_call: TRBD1
v_call: TRBV19
clone_size: -
cdr3_aa: CASSKIRDRNEQYF
cdr3_nt: TGTGCCAGTAGTAAGATCCGGGACAGGAACGAGCAGTACTTC

cdr3_length: 13
j_call: TRBJ1-2
d_call: -
v_call: TRBV21-1
clone_size: -
cdr3_aa: CASSRQDRDGYTF
cdr3_nt: TGTGCCAGCAGCAGGCAAGACAGGGACGGCTACACCTTC

cdr3_length: 15
j_call: TRBJ2-7
d_call: TRBD1
v_call: TRBV2
clone_size: -
cdr3_aa: CASSVGTGGTYEQYF
cdr3_nt: TGTGCCAGCAGTGTGGGGACAGGGGGGACCTACGAGCAGTACTTC

cdr3_length: 17
j_call: TRBJ1-4
d_call: -
v_call: TRBV28
clone_size: -
cdr3_aa: CASSLREEGGNNEKLFF
cdr3_nt: TGTGCCAGCAGCCTCCGGGAGGAGGGGGGGAATAATGAAAAACTGTTTTTT

cdr3_length: 15
j_call: TRBJ2-1
d_call: TRBD1
v_call: TRBV4-2
clone_size: once
cdr3_aa: CASSQGQGGIDEQFF
cdr3_nt: TGTGCCAGCAGCCAAGGACAGGGGGGAATCGATGAGCAGTTCTTC

cdr3_length: 15
j_call: TRBJ2-1
d_call: TRBD2
v_call: TRBV19
clone_size: -
cdr3_aa: CASSIGTSGINEQFF
cdr3_nt: TGTGCCAGTAGTATCGGGACTAGCGGGATAAATGAGCAGTTCTTC

cdr3_length: 13
j_call: TRBJ2-7
d_call: TRBD2
v_call: TRBV27
clone_size: -
cdr3_aa: CASSASGRYEQYF
cdr3_nt: TGTGCCAGCAGTGCTAGCGGGAGGTACGAGCAGTACTTC

cdr3_length: 13
j_call: TRBJ2-7
d_call: -
v_call: TRBV28
clone_size: -
cdr3_aa: CASTPSVGYEQYF
cdr3_nt: TGTGCCAGCACCCCCAGCGTAGGCTACGAGCAGTACTTC

cdr3_length: 16
j_call: TRBJ2-1
d_call: -
v_call: TRBV4-1
clone_size: -
cdr3_aa: CASSQVDLFVYNEQFF
cdr3_nt: TGCGCCAGTAGCCAAGTCGACTTATTCGTATACAATGAGCAGTTCTTC

cdr3_length: 13
j_call: TRBJ2-1
d_call: -
v_call: TRBV7-3
clone_size: -
cdr3_aa: CASSSTSYNEQFF
cdr3_nt: TGTGCCAGCAGCTCGACTAGCTACAATGAGCAGTTCTTC

cdr3_length: 16
j_call: TRBJ2-7
d_call: -
v_call: TRBV7-8
clone_size: -
cdr3_aa: CASSEPRASRPFEQYF
cdr3_nt: TGTGCCAGCAGCGAACCCAGGGCCTCGAGGCCATTCGAGCAGTACTTC

cdr3_length: 16
j_call: TRBJ1-1
d_call: -
v_call: TRBV4-2
clone_size: -
cdr3_aa: CASSQATQPRSTEAFF
cdr3_nt: TGTGCCAGCAGCCAAGCGACCCAGCCTAGGTCTACTGAAGCTTTCTTT

cdr3_length: 15
j_call: TRBJ2-7
d_call: TRBD2
v_call: TRBV5-4
clone_size: -
cdr3_aa: CASSLLRESRNEQYF
cdr3_nt: TGTGCCAGCAGCTTGTTGCGGGAGTCGCGGAACGAGCAGTACTTC

cdr3_length: 14
j_call: TRBJ1-4
d_call: -
v_call: TRBV5-5
clone_size: -
cdr3_aa: CASSSQSTNEKLFF
cdr3_nt: TGTGCCAGCAGCTCACAATCAACTAATGAAAAACTGTTTTTT

cdr3_length: 19
j_call: TRBJ2-2
d_call: TRBD2
v_call: TRBV9
clone_size: -
cdr3_aa: CASSSLWVAGGQNTGELFF
cdr3_nt: TGTGCCAGCAGCTCTCTTTGGGTAGCGGGAGGGCAGAACACCGGGGAGCTGTTTTTT

cdr3_length: 16
j_call: TRBJ2-1
d_call: -
v_call: TRBV7-2
clone_size: -
cdr3_aa: CASSPDSPYINNEQFF
cdr3_nt: TGTGCCAGCAGCCCGGACAGCCCCTACATCAACAATGAGCAGTTCTTC

cdr3_length: 14
j_call: TRBJ2-2
d_call: TRBD1
v_call: TRBV5-1
clone_size: -
cdr3_aa: CASSPQGASGELFF
cdr3_nt: TGCGCCAGCAGCCCGCAGGGGGCGAGTGGGGAGCTGTTTTTT

cdr3_length: 15
j_call: TRBJ2-5
d_call: -
v_call: TRBV9
clone_size: -
cdr3_aa: CASSVGGGAKETQYF
cdr3_nt: TGTGCCAGCAGCGTAGGAGGAGGGGCCAAAGAGACCCAGTACTTC

cdr3_length: 16
j_call: TRBJ2-3
d_call: -
v_call: TRBV21-1
clone_size: -
cdr3_aa: CASSETRPIRSGTQYF
cdr3_nt: TGTGCCAGCAGCGAAACAAGGCCGATTAGATCGGGTACGCAGTATTTT

cdr3_length: 15
j_call: TRBJ1-2
d_call: TRBD1
v_call: TRBV27
clone_size: -
cdr3_aa: CASSLWGQGAYGYTF
cdr3_nt: TGTGCCAGCAGTTTATGGGGACAGGGTGCCTATGGCTACACCTTC

cdr3_length: 16
j_call: TRBJ2-1
d_call: TRBD2
v_call: TRBV13
clone_size: -
cdr3_aa: CASSPRLAGRDNEQFF
cdr3_nt: TGTGCCAGCAGCCCCCGGCTAGCGGGAAGAGACAATGAGCAGTTCTTC

cdr3_length: 14
j_call: TRBJ2-6
d_call: -
v_call: TRBV11-2
clone_size: once
cdr3_aa: CASSYQAGANVLTF
cdr3_nt: TGTGCCAGCAGCTACCAGGCTGGGGCCAACGTCCTGACTTTC

cdr3_length: 11
j_call: TRBJ2-1
d_call: -
v_call: TRBV30
clone_size: -
cdr3_aa: CAWDSYNEQFF
cdr3_nt: TGTGCCTGGGACTCATACAATGAGCAGTTCTTC

cdr3_length: 16
j_call: TRBJ1-6
d_call: -
v_call: TRBV6-6
clone_size: -
cdr3_aa: CASSFPRARGGSPLHF
cdr3_nt: TGTGCCAGCAGTTTCCCACGGGCCAGGGGTGGTTCACCCCTCCACTTT

cdr3_length: 15
j_call: TRBJ2-7
d_call: -
v_call: TRBV6-6
clone_size: -
cdr3_aa: CASSSRAGASYEQYF
cdr3_nt: TGTGCCAGCAGTTCTCGGGCAGGGGCCTCCTACGAGCAGTACTTC

cdr3_length: 13
j_call: TRBJ2-7
d_call: -
v_call: TRBV5-4
clone_size: -
cdr3_aa: CASSFGGTYEQYF
cdr3_nt: TGTGCCAGCAGCTTTGGGGGCACCTACGAGCAGTACTTC

cdr3_length: 14
j_call: TRBJ1-2
d_call: TRBD1
v_call: TRBV5-5
clone_size: -
cdr3_aa: CASIWGDRNYGYTF
cdr3_nt: TGTGCCAGCATCTGGGGGGACAGGAACTATGGCTACACCTTC

cdr3_length: 14
j_call: TRBJ2-7
d_call: -
v_call: TRBV18
clone_size: -
cdr3_aa: CASSPPAESYEQYF
cdr3_nt: TGTGCCAGCTCACCCCCAGCGGAATCCTACGAGCAGTACTTC

cdr3_length: 14
j_call: TRBJ1-2
d_call: TRBD1
v_call: TRBV15
clone_size: -
cdr3_aa: CATSRGQANGGYTF
cdr3_nt: TGTGCCACCAGCAGGGGACAGGCCAACGGGGGCTACACCTTC

cdr3_length: 15
j_call: TRBJ1-1
d_call: -
v_call: TRBV19
clone_size: -
cdr3_aa: CASSRQRGGNTEAFF
cdr3_nt: TGTGCCAGTAGTAGGCAAAGGGGGGGGAACACTGAAGCTTTCTTT